Listed here are 30 T cell receptor beta chains from one sample, sequenced in a study of T-cell reconstitution after alpha-beta-depleted transplantation in children. Using unique molecular identifiers, the investigators prepared the TCRbeta library. TCRdb reprocessed the PCR reads with MiXCR, giving one entry per CDR3 protein. The sample shows nearly 350,000 distinct CDR3 sequences, around 15% of them seen only once. Material: PBMCs, mostly from graft donor cells, obtained 360 days after TCRalphabeta/CD19-depleted stem cell transplant. Receptors originate from a male patient aged 2-10 years who had a stem cell transplant for acute lymphoblastic leukemia, so the T cells may come from the graft donor.

This clonotype was seen a single time. This chain joins TRBV30 and TRBJ2-7; D may be TRBD1 or TRBD2 (6 bases each). Trimming left V 4 bases short and J 1 base short, with 14 bases between. Germline CDR1 and CDR2: GTSNPN and SVGIG (reference sequence). CDR3 length equals 14 residues. Here the CDR3 reads CAWTPGGGSYEQYF. In DNA form, the CDR3 reads TGTGCCTGGACCCCTGGAGGGGGGTCCTACGAGCAGTACTTC.

The V and J genes are TRBV7-2 and TRBJ2-1; 9 nucleotides agree with TRBD2. CDR1 is SGHTA, CDR2 FQGNSA, per germline. The CDR3 loop spans 15 amino acids. Trimming at V came to 4 bases and at J to 9 bases, leaving 10 bases not matched to a gene. CDR3 sequence reads: CASSWTGAGGGEQFF. The CDR3 nucleotides are TGTGCCAGCAGCTGGACGGGAGCGGGAGGTGGTGAGCAGTTCTTC.

This clonotype has just a few counts. The chain joins TRBV19 to TRBJ1-5; 8 bases fit TRBD1. This CDR3 is built from 18 residues. J lost 0 bases, V lost 4 bases, and 11 bases had no gene match. Germline lookup yields CDR1 LNHDA and CDR2 SQIVND (reference sequence). The CDR3 protein is CASSRTGTGFYSNQPQHF. The CDR3 coding sequence is TGTGCCAGTAGTAGAACCGGGACAGGTTTTTATAGCAATCAGCCCCAGCATTTT. The full variable domain, in which reference TRBV19 and TRBJ1-5 provide the parts outside the CDR3, is DGGITQSPKYLFRKEGQNVTLSCEQNLNHDAMYWYRQDPGQGLRLIYYSQIVNDFQKGDIAEGYSVSREKKESFPLTVTSAQKNPTAFYLCASSRTGTGFYSNQPQHFGDGTRLSIL.

As concerns this clonotype: One end of the junction is discordant with germline, which a read error may explain. This chain connects TRBV12-3 or TRBV12-4 to TRBJ2-1; TRBD2 aligns across 14 bases. The CDR3 is 22 amino acids. Here the CDR3 DNA reads TGTGCCAGTAGTTTTGGGGTGTGGGGCGCCCGACTAGCGGGAGGGCCGGACAATGAGCAGTTCTTC. Amino acids: CASSFGVWGARLAGGPDNEQFF.

This clonotype was recorded a few times. This rearrangement joins TRBV7-9 to TRBJ2-5; 7 bases match TRBD1. CDR1 is SEHNR, CDR2 FQNEAQ, per germline (reference sequence). The CDR3 runs to 14 residues. After removal of 7 bases from V and 1 base from J, the junction contained 6 bases not matched to a gene. DNA for the CDR3: TGTGCCAGCATCCGGGACAGCCTCCAAGAGACCCAGTACTTC. Translating gives CASIRDSLQETQYF.

The J gene is TRBJ1-1, the V gene TRBV20-1, with D unclear. Germline V lookup: CDR1 DFQATT, CDR2 SNEGSKA (reference sequence). The V end was cut by 2 bases, the J end by 7 bases, with 17 bases between. This CDR3 is built from 14 residues. CDR3 bases: TGCAGTGCTAGAAATTGGAGGCGCGAGTTTGAAGCTTTCTTT. Protein product: CSARNWRREFEAFF.

This clonotype was found many times. The rearrangement uses TRBV20-1 and TRBJ1-6; no definite D call. The V and J ends lost 4 bases and 10 bases respectively, with 11 bases between them. This CDR3 comprises 12 residues. The germline CDR1 and CDR2 sequences are DFQATT and SNEGSKA (reference sequence). The CDR3 protein is CSAMPLGSPLHF. CDR3 bases: TGCAGTGCTATGCCATTGGGCTCACCCCTCCACTTT.

The CDR3 region has the DNA TGTGCCAGCAGGGAGACAGGGCTCCTAAACAATGAGCAGTTCTTC. Residues: CASRETGLLNNEQFF. The chain recombines TRBV25-1 with TRBJ2-1; TRBD1 agrees at 7 bases. Germline CDR1 reads MGHDK; CDR2 reads SYGVNS. With V trimmed by 6 bases and J by 5 bases, 10 bases remained unmatched. This CDR3 is built from 15 residues. Full variable domain (missing parts from reference TRBV25-1 and TRBJ2-1): EADIYQTPRYLVIGTGKKITLECSQTMGHDKMYWYQQDPGMELHLIHYSYGVNSTEKGDLSSESTVSRIRTEHFPLTLESARPSHTSQYLCASRETGLLNNEQFFGPGTRLTVL.

CDR3 nucleotide sequence: TGCGCCAGCAGCCAGAACGCCGGACAGTATGGCTACACCTTC. This translates into CASSQNAGQYGYTF. The chain carries TRBV4-1 and TRBJ1-2; a weak D match, TRBD1 (6 bases). The ends were cut back, 3 bases at V and 5 bases at J, with 13 bases in the middle. This CDR3 is built from 14 residues. Looked up from germline, CDR1 is MGHRA and CDR2 is YSYEKL.

This clonotype came up a few times. The chain uses TRBV20-1 and TRBJ2-1; D is perhaps TRBD2 (6 bases). Germline V lookup: CDR1 DFQATT, CDR2 SNEGSKA (reference sequence). V lost 5 bases and J lost 2, with 25 bases in between. This CDR3 contains 18 residues. The CDR3 loop reads CSALGDPGLEVPYNEQFF. The CDR3 nucleotides are TGCAGTGCTCTAGGGGACCCGGGACTCGAGGTGCCCTACAATGAGCAGTTCTTC.

The chain carries TRBV18 and TRBJ2-7; no firm D call. The CDR3 sequence is 14 residues long. Germline assignment: CDR1 KGHSH and CDR2 LQKENI. V was clipped by 2 bases and J by 6 bases, with 14 bases between them. The CDR3 coding sequence is TGTGCCAGCTCACCAAAGGCTGCTGGCGGCGAGCAGTACTTC. Translation gives CASSPKAAGGEQYF.

The chain uses TRBV5-6 and TRBJ2-5; maybe TRBD1 (8 bases). V lost 2 bases, J lost 4 bases, and 15 bases lay in between. CDR1 is SGHDT, CDR2 YYEEEE, per germline. This CDR3 is 15 amino acids long. The CDR3 DNA reads TGTGCCAGCAGCTTCGACAGGGGCGGGGGAGAGACCCAGTACTTC. This gives the protein CASSFDRGGGETQYF.

V is TRBV7-2 and J is TRBJ1-2, with D maybe TRBD1 (6 bases). The V end was cut by 5 bases, the J end by 4 bases, with 14 bases between. The length of the CDR3 is 14 residues. Per the germline V gene, CDR1 is SGHTA and CDR2 is FQGNSA. This CDR3 is CASSRDRSFYGYTF. The CDR3 region has the DNA TGTGCCAGCAGCAGAGACAGGTCCTTCTATGGCTACACCTTC.

This clonotype appeared a few times. The gene calls are TRBV12-3 or TRBV12-4 and TRBJ2-7; 13 nucleotides match TRBD2. The CDR3 loop spans 15 amino acids. J was trimmed by 2 bases and V by 6 bases; bases with no gene match: 4. In DNA form, the CDR3 reads TGTGCCAGCAGCCCCGGGACTAGCGGGGCCTACGAGCAGTACTTC. Residues: CASSPGTSGAYEQYF.

This clonotype was recorded a few times. The rearrangement uses TRBV28 and TRBJ1-2, with D possibly being TRBD1 (6 bases). The V gene lost 2 bases and the J gene lost 13 bases, with 14 bases spanning the gap. Germline values: CDR1 MDHEN, CDR2 SYDVKM. The CDR3 is made up of 12 amino acids. The CDR3 DNA is TGTGCCAGCAGTTTAGGGACACTCAACTCCACCTTC. Protein product: CASSLGTLNSTF.

This clonotype was counted ten times or more. This chain links TRBV12-3 or TRBV12-4 with TRBJ2-4; D possibly uses TRBD1 or TRBD2 (5 bases each). The CDR3 is made up of 16 amino acids. Trimming pared 4 bases from V and 0 bases from J, leaving 13 bases between. The CDR3 spells CASSYLLGTAKNIQYF. The CDR3 DNA follows: TGTGCCAGCAGTTACCTTCTCGGGACAGCCAAAAACATTCAGTACTTC.

This chain uses TRBV15 with TRBJ2-7; D is unresolved. Trimming pared 0 bases from V and 7 bases from J, leaving 13 bases between. The CDR3 extends over 14 amino acids. Germline V gene data show CDR1 as LNHNV and CDR2 as YYDKDF (reference sequence). The CDR3 DNA sequence: TGTGCCACCAGCAGAGATGACCCCTTACGGGAGCAGTACTTC. Amino acid sequence: CATSRDDPLREQYF.

The table lists this clonotype with many counts. V is TRBV28 and J is TRBJ2-4, with a possible D match to TRBD1 (6 bases). This CDR3 has 15 residues. V lost 6 bases and J 2 bases, leaving 14 bases between the germline ends. Germline V gene sequence: CDR1 MDHEN, CDR2 SYDVKM. CDR3 sequence reads: CASRPLTGPKNIQYF. CDR3 nucleotides: TGTGCCAGCAGACCACTGACAGGTCCCAAAAACATTCAGTACTTC.

This clonotype was detected many times. V is TRBV6-2 or TRBV6-3 and J is TRBJ2-1, with a tentative D call TRBD2 (6 bases). The germline V gene has CDR1 MNHEY and CDR2 SVGEGT. The CDR3 totals 15 residues. Trimming removed 6 bases at V and 0 bases at J, with 12 bases between. Here the CDR3 reads CASSRGIRSYNEQFF. The CDR3 nucleotides are TGTGCCAGCAGCCGCGGGATACGCTCCTACAATGAGCAGTTCTTC.

In this sample, this clonotype turned up many times. This rearrangement joins TRBV18 to TRBJ2-7; 7 bases fit TRBD2. Germline V lookup: CDR1 KGHSH, CDR2 LQKENI. Losses at the gene ends were 4 bases for V and 5 bases for J; bases not matched to a gene: 2. The CDR3 consists of 12 residues. The CDR3 is CASSLGTNEQYF. The CDR3 nucleotides read TGTGCCAGCTCACTTGGGACTAACGAGCAGTACTTC.

The chain is built from TRBV5-1 and TRBJ1-5; possibly TRBD1 for D (5 bases). The germline V gene has CDR1 SGHRS and CDR2 YFSETQ. This CDR3 region has 15 residues. The V and J ends lost 0 bases and 8 bases respectively, with 15 bases between them. CDR3 residues: CASSLGGSNWEPQHF. The CDR3 coding sequence is TGCGCCAGCAGCTTGGGGGGGTCCAACTGGGAGCCCCAGCATTTT.

V gene TRBV5-1 combines with J gene TRBJ2-2, with D hard to call. The CDR3 totals 17 residues. With 3 bases removed from V and 0 bases from J, the gap between germline ends came to 15 bases. Germline lookup yields CDR1 SGHRS and CDR2 YFSETQ. CDR3 in amino acids: CASSSSSVGPNTGELFF. The CDR3 coding sequence is TGCGCCAGCAGCTCTTCTTCGGTGGGCCCGAACACCGGGGAGCTGTTTTTT.

This clonotype has a count of ten or more. The chain employs TRBV9 and TRBJ2-2; 11 nucleotides line up with TRBD2. V was clipped by 2 bases and J by 5 bases; unmatched bases: 8. The CDR3 has 17 residues. Germline lookup yields CDR1 SGDLS and CDR2 YYNGEE. Here the CDR3 DNA reads TGTGCCAGCAGCGTGTTAGCGGGAGGGCCGAGAACCGGGGAGCTGTTTTTT. Encoded protein: CASSVLAGGPRTGELFF.

This clonotype was found many times. The V call is TRBV15, the J call TRBJ2-7; 11 bases agree with TRBD2. With 2 bases clipped from V and 4 bases from J, the junction kept 7 bases outside the gene matches. Germline V lookup: CDR1 LNHNV, CDR2 YYDKDF (reference sequence). This CDR3 region has 16 residues. The CDR3, as DNA: TGTGCCACCAGCAGAAGTCCGGGACTAGCGGATTACGAGCAGTACTTC. Its protein product is CATSRSPGLADYEQYF.

This clonotype has only a few counts. The chain is built from TRBV10-3 and TRBJ1-5, with D possibly TRBD1 on 5 matching bases. V was pared by 4 bases and J by 5 bases, with 6 bases between. The germline V gene encodes CDR1 ENHRY and CDR2 SYGVKD. CDR3 length equals 12 residues. This chain's CDR3 is CAISGGDQPQHF. CDR3 nucleotides: TGTGCCATCAGTGGGGGGGATCAGCCCCAGCATTTT.

A few counts support this clonotype. The chain recombines TRBV20-1 with TRBJ2-7, with 7 bases aligning to TRBD2. The CDR3 contains 15 residues. From germline, CDR1 is DFQATT and CDR2 SNEGSKA (reference sequence). V shed 0 bases and J 1 base; nucleotides not matched to a gene: 6. CDR3 DNA sequence: TGCAGTGCTAGAGATTGGACTAGTGGGTCCTACGAGCAGTACTTC. Protein: CSARDWTSGSYEQYF.

This chain links TRBV4-3 with TRBJ1-2, with TRBD1 as a possible D gene (5 bases). V lost 0 bases and J 4 bases, leaving 12 bases between the germline ends. From germline, CDR1 is LGHNA and CDR2 YSLEER. CDR3 length: 15 amino acids. CDR3 protein: CASSQDWQGGYGYTF. The CDR3 DNA is TGCGCCAGCAGCCAAGACTGGCAGGGTGGCTATGGCTACACCTTC.

This clonotype was found a few times. This sequence joins TRBV9 and TRBJ1-6; 9 positions match TRBD1. Trimming took 3 bases from V and 5 from J; bases not matched to a gene: 0. Per the germline V gene, CDR1 is SGDLS and CDR2 is YYNGEE. The CDR3 runs 14 residues. CDR3 coding DNA: TGTGCCAGCAGCGGGACAGGGGATAATTCACCCCTCCACTTT. Translating it yields CASSGTGDNSPLHF.

V gene TRBV20-1 combines with J gene TRBJ2-3; 12 bases are shared with TRBD2. J gave up 4 bases and V 4 bases, and 6 bases lay outside the gene matches. This CDR3 region has 15 residues. CDR1 is DFQATT, CDR2 SNEGSKA, per germline (reference sequence). The CDR3 is CSATLTSGRPDTQYF. DNA of the CDR3: TGCAGTGCTACCCTGACTAGCGGGAGACCAGATACGCAGTATTTT.

The chain couples TRBV4-2 to TRBJ2-1; TRBD2 might be the D (5 bases). Trimming left V 0 bases short and J 7 bases short, with 16 bases between. The CDR3 is 16 amino acids. The V gene's germline CDR1 is LGHNA and CDR2 YNFKEQ. The DNA for the CDR3 is TGTGCCAGCAGCCAAGATCTGAGGGTAGGCTCAAATGAGCAGTTCTTC. Protein product: CASSQDLRVGSNEQFF.